This TCR beta chain comes out of a study of T cell repertoires in cytomegalovirus infection (dated 2019 in TCRdb). At the level of the whole study: Donor HLA type was relevant to the analysis, as public TCR beta signatures indicated carriage of CMV infection together with the matching HLA type.

Sequenced on an Illumina HiSeq 1500. Using fastp at Q25 and MiXCR, TCRdb reprocessed the public reads and kept productive beta chains. CDR3 protein duplicates are merged, each entry listing the most common genes and DNA. This sample has a few hundred thousand distinct CDR3 sequences in its table, and about a sixth of those were observed once. Less than 9.5% of the sample goes to the ten largest clones. Compared with germline, V lacks 6 bases and J lacks 7 bases; bases without a gene match: 1. CDR1 and CDR2, per the germline V gene, are SGHTA and FQGNSA. The CDR3 covers 13 residues, taking in both the cysteine and the phenylalanine. Only the CDR3 region is kept as DNA, spanning 39 bases read in frame from base 1. This clonotype was observed many times. It lacks a known antigen. No base qualities exist here, and no much larger clone lies one base off it. Study-wide conclusions, independent of this receptor: In the ex vivo response, HLA-C-restricted CMV-specific TCR beta clonotypes were dominant, and in two of eight donors the single most frequent clonotype came from this HLA-C-restricted group. In both this cohort and an independent cohort of several hundred donors, the cumulative frequency of public TCR beta family members distinguished carriers of CMV infection plus the relevant HLA type.

What was sequenced was PBMCs. Rearrangement joined TRBV7-2 to TRBJ2-4; 12 bases in the middle match TRBD2. The origin of this receptor is a human donor in good health (CMV status not recorded). Some clones in this sample may be carry-over from other donors' samples. The CDR3 loop reads CASSGTSGNIQYF. The nucleotide sequence is given as TGTGCCAGCAGTGGGACTAGCGGGAACATTCAGTACTTC.